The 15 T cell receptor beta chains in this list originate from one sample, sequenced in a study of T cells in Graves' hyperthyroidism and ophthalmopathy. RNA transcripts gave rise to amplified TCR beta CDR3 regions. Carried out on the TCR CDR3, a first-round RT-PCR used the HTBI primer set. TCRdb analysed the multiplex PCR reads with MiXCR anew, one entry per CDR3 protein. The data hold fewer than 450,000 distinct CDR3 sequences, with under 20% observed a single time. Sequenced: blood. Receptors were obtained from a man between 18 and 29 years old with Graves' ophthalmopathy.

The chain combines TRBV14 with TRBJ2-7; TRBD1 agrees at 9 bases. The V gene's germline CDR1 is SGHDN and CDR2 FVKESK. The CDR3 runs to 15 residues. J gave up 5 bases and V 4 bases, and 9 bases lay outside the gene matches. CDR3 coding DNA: TGTGCCAGCAGCCTTCCCGGGACAGGGTTCAACGAGCAGTACTTC. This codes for CASSLPGTGFNEQYF.

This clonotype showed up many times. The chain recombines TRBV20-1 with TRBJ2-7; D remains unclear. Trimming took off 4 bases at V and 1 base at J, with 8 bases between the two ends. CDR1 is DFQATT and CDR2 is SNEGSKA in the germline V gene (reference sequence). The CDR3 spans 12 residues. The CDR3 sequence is CSAMRGSYEQYF. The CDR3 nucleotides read TGCAGTGCTATGCGCGGTTCCTACGAGCAGTACTTC.

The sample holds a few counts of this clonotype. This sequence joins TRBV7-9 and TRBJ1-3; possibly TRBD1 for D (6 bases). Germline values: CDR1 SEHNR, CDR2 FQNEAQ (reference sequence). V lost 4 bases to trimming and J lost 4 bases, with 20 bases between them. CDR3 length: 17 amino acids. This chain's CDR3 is CASSSRQALSGGNTIYF. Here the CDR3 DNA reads TGTGCCAGCAGCTCAAGACAGGCCCTCTCGGGCGGAAACACCATATATTTT.

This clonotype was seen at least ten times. CDR3 protein: CASSYTAGGQETQYF. The CDR3, as DNA: TGTGCCAGCAGTTACACGGCGGGGGGGCAAGAGACCCAGTACTTC. V gene TRBV6-2 or TRBV6-3 combines with J gene TRBJ2-5; the match to TRBD2 covers 9 bases. The CDR3 length is 15 residues. With V trimmed by 2 bases and J by 2 bases, 3 bases remained unmatched. The germline CDR1 and CDR2 sequences are MNHEY and SVGEGT.

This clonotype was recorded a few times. CDR3 sequence reads: CASSEARGQGSGELFF. The DNA for the CDR3 is TGTGCCAGCAGTGAAGCGAGGGGACAGGGGTCCGGGGAGCTGTTTTTT. The gene calls are TRBV2 and TRBJ2-2; TRBD1 aligns across 10 bases. CDR3 length: 16 amino acids. Germline CDR1 SNHLY, CDR2 FYNNEI. V was clipped by 0 bases and J by 6 bases; unmatched bases: 4.

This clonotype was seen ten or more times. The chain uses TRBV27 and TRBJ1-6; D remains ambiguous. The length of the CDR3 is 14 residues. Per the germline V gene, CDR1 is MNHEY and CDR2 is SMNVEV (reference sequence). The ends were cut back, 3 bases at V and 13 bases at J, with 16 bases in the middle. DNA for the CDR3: TGTGCCAGCAGTTTGGTTGATAAGGAATCGCCCCTCCACTTT. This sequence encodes CASSLVDKESPLHF.

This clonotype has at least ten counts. CDR3 amino acids: CASSLVQGVGYGYTF. CDR3 in DNA: TGTGCCAGCAGCTTAGTACAGGGGGTCGGCTATGGCTACACCTTC. The chain is built from TRBV7-8 and TRBJ1-2; 8 nucleotides align to TRBD1. Germline V CDR1 and CDR2: SGHVS, FQNEAQ. V trimming: 1 base; J trimming: 4 bases; junction bases outside the gene matches: 5. The CDR3 length is 15 residues.

The CDR3 DNA is TGTGCCAGCAGCTCCCCAAATACCCACTACGAGCAGTACTTC. This encodes CASSSPNTHYEQYF. The chain links TRBV7-9 to TRBJ2-7; D unclear. Germline V gene sequence: CDR1 SEHNR, CDR2 FQNEAQ (reference sequence). The CDR3 loop spans 14 amino acids. Between the trimmed V and J ends, which lost 4 bases and 3 bases, there was a span of 13 bases.

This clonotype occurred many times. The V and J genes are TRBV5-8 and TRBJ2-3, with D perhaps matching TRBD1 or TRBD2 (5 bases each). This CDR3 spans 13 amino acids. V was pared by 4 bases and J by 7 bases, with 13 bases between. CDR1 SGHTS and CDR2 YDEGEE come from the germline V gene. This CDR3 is CASSEGSAHTQYF. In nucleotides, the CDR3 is TGTGCCAGCAGCGAGGGGTCCGCGCATACGCAGTATTTT.

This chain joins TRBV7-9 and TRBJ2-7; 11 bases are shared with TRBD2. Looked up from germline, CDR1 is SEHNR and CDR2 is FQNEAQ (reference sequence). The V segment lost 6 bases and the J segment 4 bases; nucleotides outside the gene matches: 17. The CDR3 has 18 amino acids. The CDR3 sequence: CASSHQAPSGGPNYEQYF. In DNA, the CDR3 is TGTGCCAGCAGTCACCAGGCCCCTAGCGGGGGGCCGAATTACGAGCAGTACTTC.

The CDR3 nucleotides read TGTGCCAGCAGCGTACAGGGGGCCCTAGCCAAAAACATTCAGTACTTC. This encodes CASSVQGALAKNIQYF. The V call is TRBV7-6, the J call TRBJ2-4; 9 nucleotides agree with TRBD1. CDR3 size: 16 residues. With 5 bases clipped from V and 0 bases from J, the junction kept 5 bases outside the gene matches. CDR1 and CDR2 from the germline V gene are SGHVS and FNYEAQ.

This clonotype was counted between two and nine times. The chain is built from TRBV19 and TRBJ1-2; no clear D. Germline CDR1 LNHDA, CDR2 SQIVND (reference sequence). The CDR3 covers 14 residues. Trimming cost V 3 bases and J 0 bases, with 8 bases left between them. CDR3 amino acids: CASSITDANYGYTF. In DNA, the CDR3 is TGTGCCAGTAGTATTACGGACGCTAACTATGGCTACACCTTC.

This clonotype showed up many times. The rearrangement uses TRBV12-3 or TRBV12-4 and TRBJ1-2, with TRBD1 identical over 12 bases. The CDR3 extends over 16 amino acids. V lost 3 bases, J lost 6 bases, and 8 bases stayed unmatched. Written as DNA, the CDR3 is TGTGCCAGCAGTTTGGGACAGGGGGCGAGTGAAAATGGCTACACCTTC. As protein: CASSLGQGASENGYTF.

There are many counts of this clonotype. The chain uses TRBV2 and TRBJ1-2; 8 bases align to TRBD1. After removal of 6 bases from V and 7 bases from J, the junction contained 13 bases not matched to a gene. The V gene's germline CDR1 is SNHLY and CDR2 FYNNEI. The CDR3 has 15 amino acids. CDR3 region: CASRGTGLTRAGYTF. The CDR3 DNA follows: TGTGCCAGCAGGGGGACAGGTCTTACTAGGGCTGGCTACACCTTC.

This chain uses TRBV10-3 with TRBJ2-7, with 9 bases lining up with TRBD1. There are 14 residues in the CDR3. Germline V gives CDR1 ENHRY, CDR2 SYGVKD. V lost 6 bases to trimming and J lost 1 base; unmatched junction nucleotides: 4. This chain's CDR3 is CAIRGGTGSYEQYF. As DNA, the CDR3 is TGTGCCATCAGGGGCGGGACAGGGTCCTACGAGCAGTACTTC.